Sequencing of this TCR beta chain was carried out in a study of blood T cell repertoires in COVID-19. At the level of the study: The samples span acute and convalescent COVID-19 from the United States, Italy and Spain. PBMCs, B-cell-depleted T cells, or T cells provided the cDNA or gDNA that made up the material.

J lost 6 bases, V lost 3 bases, and 16 bases had no gene match. CDR3 length: 19 amino acids. Germline V gene lookup returns CDR1 KGHDR and CDR2 SFDVKD. Original processing methods: Using reference gene primer amplification, nucleated cell counts were estimated. TCRdb's copy holds only in-frame clones and misses some; the assay was immunoSEQ multiplex PCR. V, J and clone size derive from that table, while D and trimming were established from the DNA sequence. The sample records 130,000 or so clones, roughly four fifths being singletons. Sequencing was carried out using peripheral blood. The TCR was taken from a human donor in a cohort sampled during active COVID-19. The genes are TRBV24-1 and TRBJ2-2, with TRBD2 matching 9 bases. The CDR3, as DNA: TGTGCCACCAGTGATCCACCGCTACTAGCGGGCTTAGGGTCCGGGGAGCTGTTTTTT. Amino acid sequence: CATSDPPLLAGLGSGELFF.